This T cell receptor (beta chain) was identified during a study of blood T cell repertoires in COVID-19. Study details: There were acute and convalescent COVID-19 samples, and they came from the United States, Italy and Spain. Sources were T cells, B-cell-depleted T cells, or PBMCs; the material itself was cDNA or gDNA.

The table came from immunoSEQ multiplex PCR; TCRdb's copy has only in-frame clones and leaves some out. The table records roughly 280,000 clones, around nine tenths of them present only once. The CDR3 spans 14 residues. V was shortened by 5 bases and J by 5 bases, with 15 bases between the two germline ends. The germline CDR1 and CDR2 sequences are SGHNT and YENEEA. This sequence joins TRBV11-3 and TRBJ2-5, with a possible D match to TRBD1 (6 bases). The origin of this receptor is an older woman with COVID-19, enrolled during active disease. The sequenced sample was peripheral blood. CDR3 coding DNA: TGTGCCAGCAGCCCAGGGGTGGCAGGGGAGACCCAGTACTTC. Translation gives CASSPGVAGETQYF.